The T cell receptor beta chain described here comes from a study of blood T cell repertoires in COVID-19. Study as a whole: PBMCs, B-cell-depleted T cells, or T cells were the source of the cDNA or gDNA that made up the material.

The CDR3 is 12 amino acids. V was pared by 5 bases and J by 2 bases, with 7 bases between. Authors' analysis steps: Scientists estimated how many nucleated cells there were by amplifying reference gene primers. Produced via immunoSEQ multiplex PCR; TCRdb's table is partial and in-frame only. For V, J and clone size, that table is used; D and trimming come from the DNA. The table has approximately 77,000 clones, 80% to 90% seen once. The V gene is TRBV12-3 or TRBV12-4, the J gene TRBJ2-7; unclear D gene. The source material was peripheral blood. The source of this sequence is a woman aged 55-75 years with acute or convalescent COVID-19. In DNA form, the CDR3 reads TGTGCCAGCAGTCCACAAACCTACGAGCAGTACTTC. It translates to CASSPQTYEQYF.